These 23 T cell receptor beta chains originate from one sample sequenced in a study of T cell responses to AZD1222 COVID-19 vaccine. Only in-frame clones appear in the TCRdb table, and some are missing; sequencing was by immunoSEQ multiplex PCR. Among over 55,000 clones listed, 83% were seen once. The sequences come from peripheral blood, collected 28 days after the second AZD1222 dose. The receptors here all came from an adult who received the AZD1222 COVID-19 vaccine.

The chain uses TRBV7-9 and TRBJ2-7, with TRBD1 matching 8 bases. This CDR3 has 19 residues. J lost 0 bases, V lost 5 bases, and 18 bases had no gene match. Germline V CDR1 and CDR2: SEHNR, FQNEAQ (reference sequence). The CDR3 DNA reads TGTGCCAGCAGCCGGACAGGGCGCAACGCGGCAAAGAGCTCCTACGAGCAGTACTTC. Its protein is CASSRTGRNAAKSSYEQYF.

The gene calls are TRBV7-9 and TRBJ1-2, with no clear D. Trimming cost V 1 base and J 3 bases, with 9 bases left between them. The CDR3 loop spans 14 amino acids. Germline V CDR1 and CDR2: SEHNR, FQNEAQ (reference sequence). The CDR3 nucleotides read TGTGCCAGCAGCTTAGTGTCGGACTACTATGGCTACACCTTC. Translating it yields CASSLVSDYYGYTF.

The CDR3 here is CASSLMMGGLYEQYF. Written as DNA, the CDR3 is TGTGCCAGCAGCTTGATGATGGGAGGGCTCTACGAGCAGTACTTC. The chain is built from TRBV5-5 and TRBJ2-7, with 7 nucleotides matching TRBD2. The germline V gene encodes CDR1 SGHKS and CDR2 YYEKEE (reference sequence). This CDR3 has 15 residues. V dropped 1 base and J dropped 3; count of bases not matched to a gene: 7.

This chain uses TRBV19 with TRBJ1-2; D gene ambiguous. There are 14 residues in the CDR3. V was pared by 5 bases and J by 6 bases, with 16 bases between. CDR1 is LNHDA, CDR2 SQIVND, per germline (reference sequence). This CDR3 is CASSSWTPSDGYTF. Here the CDR3 DNA reads TGTGCCAGTAGTTCCTGGACCCCGTCGGATGGCTACACCTTC.

This clone was observed a handful of times. The CDR3 sequence: CASSIVWTGSETQYF. In DNA form, the CDR3 reads TGTGCCAGTAGTATAGTTTGGACTGGCTCAGAGACCCAGTACTTC. This chain links TRBV19 with TRBJ2-5, with D possibly matching TRBD2 (5 bases). This CDR3 region has 15 residues. Per the germline V gene, CDR1 is LNHDA and CDR2 is SQIVND (reference sequence). V gave up 1 base and J gave up 4 bases, with 13 bases separating them.

The chain is built from TRBV6-5 and TRBJ1-6; D may be TRBD1 (5 bases). The CDR3 loop spans 15 amino acids. Germline-derived CDR1 and CDR2 are MNHEY and SVGAGI. Trimming removed 6 bases from V and 5 bases from J, with 14 bases in between. Here the CDR3 DNA reads TGTGCCAGCAGACAACCGGCGGGGGATAATTCACCCCTCCACTTT. This codes for CASRQPAGDNSPLHF.

Only a few counts were recorded for this clone. This rearrangement joins TRBV11-2 to TRBJ1-6, with D unclear. V lost 3 bases, J lost 14 bases, and 8 bases lay in between. The germline V gene encodes CDR1 SGHAT and CDR2 FQNNGV. This CDR3 contains 11 residues. The CDR3 DNA follows: TGTGCCAGCAGCTTTGGGGTGTCCCTCCACTTT. This sequence encodes CASSFGVSLHF.

The chain couples TRBV19 to TRBJ2-3; a weak D match, TRBD2 (5 bases). The germline V gene encodes CDR1 LNHDA and CDR2 SQIVND (reference sequence). Trimming stripped 8 bases from V and 0 bases from J, with 15 bases between. The CDR3 runs to 15 residues. The CDR3 here is CASGPGGGSTDTQYF. The CDR3 DNA sequence: TGTGCCAGTGGACCCGGTGGAGGTAGCACAGATACGCAGTATTTT.

V is TRBV6-5 and J is TRBJ2-1; 12 bases are shared with TRBD1. Germline CDR1 MNHEY, CDR2 SVGAGI. The CDR3 length is 14 residues. With 4 bases clipped from V and 8 bases from J, the junction kept 3 bases outside the gene matches. CDR3 sequence (DNA): TGTGCCAGCAGTTGGGGACAGGGGGCCTATGAGCAGTTCTTC. It is translated as CASSWGQGAYEQFF.

The chain links TRBV15 to TRBJ1-4; no clear D gene. The CDR3 contains 13 residues. Germline values: CDR1 LNHNV, CDR2 YYDKDF (reference sequence). Deletions cut 0 bases from V and 4 bases from J, with 3 bases between. CDR3 region: CATSRDNNEKLFF. Written as DNA, the CDR3 is TGTGCCACCAGCAGAGACAATAATGAAAAACTGTTTTTT.

The V and J genes are TRBV23-1 and TRBJ1-6, with no clear D. TRBV23-1 is an ORF for which the function is uncertain. This CDR3 is 15 amino acids long. V was shortened by 1 base and J by 8 bases, with 12 bases between the two germline ends. The CDR3 DNA sequence: TGCGCCAGCAGTCAATGGCTCCCAGGTTATTCACCCCTCCACTTT. Residues: CASSQWLPGYSPLHF.

J is TRBJ1-1 and V is TRBV19; D gene uncertain. This CDR3 has 13 residues. Trimming cost V 3 bases and J 5 bases, with 10 bases left between them. Germline V lookup: CDR1 LNHDA, CDR2 SQIVND (reference sequence). The CDR3 loop is CASSMGPWTEAFF. The CDR3 bases are TGTGCCAGTAGTATGGGCCCGTGGACTGAAGCTTTCTTT.

The V gene is TRBV19, the J gene TRBJ1-2, with 9 bases fitting TRBD1. Germline trimming cut 7 bases from V and 8 bases from J; bases unmatched to any gene: 8. Germline CDR1 LNHDA, CDR2 SQIVND (reference sequence). This CDR3 contains 13 residues. CDR3: CASTRDRAEGYTF. In nucleotides, the CDR3 is TGTGCCAGTACCAGGGACAGGGCGGAAGGCTACACCTTC.

The V call is TRBV6-6, the J call TRBJ2-5; 8 nucleotides line up with TRBD2. The CDR3 has 13 residues. Germline V lookup: CDR1 MNHNY, CDR2 SVGAGI (reference sequence). V was clipped by 6 bases and J by 4 bases; unmatched bases: 4. As DNA, the CDR3 is TGTGCCAGCAGACCCGCGGGGGGAGAGACCCAGTACTTC. This encodes CASRPAGGETQYF.

The rearrangement joins TRBV6-5 to TRBJ1-1, with D uncertain. Germline lookup yields CDR1 MNHEY and CDR2 SVGAGI. The CDR3 covers 11 residues. Trimming left V 5 bases short and J 8 bases short, with 9 bases between. For the CDR3, the DNA is TGTGCCAGCAGTAACCTACAGGAAGCTTTCTTT. This translates into CASSNLQEAFF.

A few counts support this clone. This sequence joins TRBV11-3 and TRBJ2-5, with 8 bases lining up with TRBD1. Germline V gene sequence: CDR1 SGHNT, CDR2 YENEEA. Trimming at V came to 4 bases and at J to 4 bases, leaving 2 bases not matched to a gene. This CDR3 has 13 residues. In DNA form, the CDR3 reads TGTGCCAGCAGCTCCGACAGGGGAGAGACCCAGTACTTC. Translating it yields CASSSDRGETQYF. Looking up the rest from reference TRBV11-3 and TRBJ2-5 gives the full variable domain: EAGVVQSPRYKIIEKKQPVAFWCNPISGHNTLYWYLQNLGQGPELLIRYENEEAVDDSQLPKDRFSAERLKGVDSTLKIQPAELGDSAVYLCASSSDRGETQYFGPGTRLLVL.

The rearrangement uses TRBV21-1 and TRBJ2-7; the D call TRBD1 from the table was never checked on the DNA. TRBV21-1 is labeled a pseudogene. CDR3 length: 14 residues. Here the CDR3 reads CASSNEDSSYEQYF. In DNA form, the CDR3 reads TGTGCCAGCAGCAATGAGGACAGCTCCTACGAGCAGTACTTC.

V usage is TRBV28 and J usage is TRBJ2-7; 12 bases line up with TRBD2. The trim removed 3 bases at V and 4 bases at J, leaving 10 bases unmatched. The CDR3 is 17 amino acids. Germline CDR1 MDHEN, CDR2 SYDVKM. CDR3 sequence: CASSLGRLAGGRYEQYF. The DNA of the CDR3 is TGTGCCAGCAGTTTGGGTCGTCTAGCGGGGGGGCGGTACGAGCAGTACTTC. The variable domain in full, with the rest retrieved from reference TRBV28 and TRBJ2-7, is DVKVTQSSRYLVKRTGEKVFLECVQDMDHENMFWYRQDPGLGLRLIYFSYDVKMKEKGDIPEGYSVSREKKERFSLILESASTNQTSMYLCASSLGRLAGGRYEQYFGPGTRLTVT.

CDR3 amino acids: CASSMDREETQYF. For the CDR3, the DNA is TGTGCCAGTAGTATGGACAGGGAAGAGACCCAGTACTTC. This chain uses TRBV19 with TRBJ2-5; 8 bases fit TRBD1. V was pared by 3 bases and J by 3 bases, with 0 bases of the junction left unmatched. CDR1 is LNHDA and CDR2 is SQIVND in the germline V gene (reference sequence). CDR3 length: 13 amino acids.

The V call is TRBV11-2, the J call TRBJ2-5, with TRBD2 as a possible D gene (6 bases). CDR3 size: 14 residues. Trimming removed 1 base at V and 8 bases at J, with 14 bases between. The germline gives CDR1 SGHAT, CDR2 FQNNGV. In DNA form, the CDR3 reads TGTGCCAGCAGCTTAGGGGCGGGGCTTACCACCCAGTACTTC. It is translated as CASSLGAGLTTQYF.

J is TRBJ1-5 and V is TRBV6-2 or TRBV6-3; no clear D gene. This CDR3 is built from 17 residues. The germline V and J ends were trimmed by 2 bases and 4 bases, with 18 bases remaining between them. Germline assignment: CDR1 MNHEY and CDR2 SVGEGT. CDR3 region: CASSYLGAVGPNQPQHF. In DNA form, the CDR3 reads TGTGCCAGCAGTTACCTAGGTGCGGTAGGGCCTAATCAGCCCCAGCATTTT.

The J gene is TRBJ2-2, the V gene TRBV7-8; 9 nucleotides line up with TRBD2. Germline V gives CDR1 SGHVS, CDR2 FQNEAQ. Trimming took 5 bases from V and 2 from J; bases not matched to a gene: 6. The CDR3 is made up of 16 amino acids. The CDR3 reads CASSATSGSNTGELFF. Here the CDR3 DNA reads TGTGCCAGCAGCGCCACTAGCGGGTCAAACACCGGGGAGCTGTTTTTT.

This chain joins TRBV6-6 and TRBJ2-7; a weak D match, TRBD2 (6 bases). CDR3 length equals 12 residues. Trimming pared 8 bases from V and 3 bases from J, leaving 11 bases between. Per the germline V gene, CDR1 is MNHNY and CDR2 is SVGAGI (reference sequence). CDR3 sequence reads: CASRREVYEQYF. The DNA for the CDR3 is TGTGCCAGCCGTAGGGAGGTCTACGAGCAGTACTTC.